These 16 T cell receptor beta chains were all obtained from the same sample, sequenced in a study of PD-L1 blockade in urothelial cancer. Repertoires were generated with immunoSEQ multiplex PCR, while TCRdb's copy carries only in-frame clones and drops some. The sample yields about 26,000 clones, 65% to 90% seen once. Material: PBMCs, obtained around atezolizumab (anti-PD-L1) treatment. All receptors derive from a man in his sixties with urothelial cancer.

The rearrangement links TRBV5-1 to TRBJ1-2, with TRBD1 matching over 8 bases. The junction had 5 bases not matched to a gene; V was cut back by 4 bases and J by 0 bases. Per germline, CDR1 SGHRS and CDR2 YFSETQ. The length of the CDR3 is 15 residues. The CDR3 region has the DNA TGCGCCAGCAGCCCTTGGACAGGGACTAACTATGGCTACACCTTC. Translating gives CASSPWTGTNYGYTF.

The rearrangement links TRBV6-5 to TRBJ1-5; 7 bases are shared with TRBD1. The CDR3 sequence is 15 residues long. The ends lost 6 bases at V and 4 bases at J; junction bases unmatched: 9. Germline values: CDR1 MNHEY, CDR2 SVGAGI. The CDR3 reads CASRPDRVINQPQHF. The CDR3 DNA reads TGTGCCAGCAGGCCCGACAGGGTCATAAATCAGCCCCAGCATTTT.

The V and J genes are TRBV10-3 and TRBJ1-2; D is unclear. The CDR3 spans 14 residues. Looked up from germline, CDR1 is ENHRY and CDR2 is SYGVKD. Between the trimmed V and J ends, which lost 3 bases and 0 bases, there was a span of 8 bases. The CDR3 loop is CAISELGSNYGYTF. The CDR3 nucleotides are TGTGCCATCAGTGAACTCGGTTCTAACTATGGCTACACCTTC.

This chain connects TRBV4-1 to TRBJ2-2; 10 bases match TRBD2. This CDR3 is built from 14 residues. V shed 8 bases and J 6 bases; nucleotides not matched to a gene: 6. CDR1 is MGHRA, CDR2 YSYEKL, per germline. As DNA, the CDR3 is TGCGCCAGCGAACGAGCGGGGGGGCCCGGGGAGCTGTTTTTT. Its protein is CASERAGGPGELFF.

V and J are TRBV7-2 and TRBJ2-3, with 9 bases identical to TRBD1. CDR1 SGHTA and CDR2 FQGNSA come from the germline V gene. Trimming cost V 1 base and J 5 bases; bases outside gene matches: 10. This CDR3 has 17 residues. This CDR3 reads CASSLVTGGIQGDTQYF. The CDR3 bases are TGTGCCAGCAGCTTAGTTACAGGGGGCATTCAAGGAGATACGCAGTATTTT.

This chain links TRBV7-2 with TRBJ1-3, with D maybe TRBD1 (6 bases). The CDR3 sequence is 17 residues long. Trimming left V 5 bases short and J 2 bases short, with 19 bases between. Germline V CDR1 and CDR2: SGHTA, FQGNSA. The CDR3 is CASSPDPGALTGNTIYF. CDR3 nucleotide sequence: TGTGCCAGCAGCCCAGATCCAGGGGCACTAACTGGAAACACCATATATTTT.

This chain joins TRBV5-1 and TRBJ1-3, with 11 bases that match TRBD1. Looked up from germline, CDR1 is SGHRS and CDR2 is YFSETQ. V gave up 4 bases and J gave up 2 bases; unmatched junction bases: 2. The CDR3 totals 15 residues. CDR3 loop: CASSLGQGAGNTIYF. CDR3 bases: TGCGCCAGCAGCCTGGGACAGGGGGCTGGAAACACCATATATTTT.

The rearrangement joins TRBV2 to TRBJ2-2, with D possibly being TRBD1 (6 bases). V was clipped by 6 bases and J by 0 bases, with 8 bases between them. Germline CDR1 SNHLY, CDR2 FYNNEI. The CDR3 is made up of 14 amino acids. The CDR3 DNA follows: TGTGCCAGCAGCGGACAGTCGAACACCGGGGAGCTGTTTTTT. It encodes CASSGQSNTGELFF.

The gene calls are TRBV19 and TRBJ2-3; TRBD1 might be the D (5 bases). This CDR3 is 12 amino acids long. Trimming pared 8 bases from V and 5 bases from J, leaving 11 bases between. The V gene's germline CDR1 is LNHDA and CDR2 SQIVND (reference sequence). The CDR3 DNA sequence: TGTGCCAGTTCCTCAAGGGGAGATACGCAGTATTTT. It yields the protein CASSSRGDTQYF.

The chain carries TRBV6-4 and TRBJ2-1; 12 nucleotides agree with TRBD2. The CDR3 length is 14 residues. The germline gives CDR1 MRHNA, CDR2 SNTAGT. The ends lost 2 bases at V and 10 bases at J; junction bases unmatched: 3. This CDR3 reads CASSDLAGGLEQFF. DNA of the CDR3: TGTGCCAGCAGTGACCTAGCGGGAGGGCTCGAGCAGTTCTTC.

The genes are TRBV5-1 and TRBJ2-1; 8 bases agree with TRBD2. The J segment lost 4 bases and the V segment lost 4 bases, leaving 7 bases of the junction unmatched. The germline V gene encodes CDR1 SGHRS and CDR2 YFSETQ. There are 15 residues in the CDR3. The CDR3 reads CASSRETSEYNEQFF. The CDR3, as DNA: TGCGCCAGCAGCCGGGAGACTAGCGAGTACAATGAGCAGTTCTTC.

The chain carries TRBV25-1 and TRBJ1-1; TRBD1 matches 7 bases. There are 13 residues in the CDR3. CDR1 MGHDK and CDR2 SYGVNS come from the germline V gene. V gave up 6 bases and J gave up 5 bases; unmatched junction bases: 6. Here the CDR3 DNA reads TGTGCCAGCAGCTGGGCAGGGGGTACTGAAGCTTTCTTT. Its translation: CASSWAGGTEAFF.

J is TRBJ2-2 and V is TRBV5-1; D is unclear. Germline CDR1 SGHRS, CDR2 YFSETQ. This CDR3 spans 15 amino acids. V dropped 3 bases and J dropped 0 bases, with 9 bases sitting between them. The CDR3 is CASSSLWPNTGELFF. The CDR3, as DNA: TGCGCCAGCAGCTCCCTTTGGCCGAACACCGGGGAGCTGTTTTTT.

The gene calls are TRBV4-2 and TRBJ1-2, with 12 bases lining up with TRBD1. V shed 4 bases, J shed 0 bases, and the junction held 18 bases outside the gene matches. CDR1 is LGHNA, CDR2 YNFKEQ, per germline. This CDR3 comprises 21 residues. Here the CDR3 reads CASSRIPGQGAGVSTNYGYTF. CDR3 nucleotide sequence: TGTGCCAGCAGCCGAATACCGGGACAGGGGGCCGGGGTTTCCACTAACTATGGCTACACCTTC.

The rearrangement joins TRBV5-5 to TRBJ2-1; 8 positions agree with TRBD1. CDR1 is SGHKS, CDR2 YYEKEE, per germline (reference sequence). The CDR3 contains 15 residues. The V and J ends lost 0 bases and 6 bases, in that order; junction bases with no gene match: 5. The CDR3 region is CASSLGQGAINEQFF. Written as DNA, the CDR3 is TGTGCCAGCAGCTTGGGGCAGGGGGCCATCAATGAGCAGTTCTTC.

This chain uses TRBV9 with TRBJ1-6; a weak D match, TRBD1 (6 bases). Germline CDR1 SGDLS, CDR2 YYNGEE. The ends were cut back, 3 bases at V and 7 bases at J, with 20 bases in the middle. CDR3 length: 17 residues. The CDR3 is CASSAVRQATLNSPLHF. The CDR3 bases are TGTGCCAGCAGCGCTGTGAGACAGGCGACTCTGAATTCACCCCTCCACTTT.